These 27 T cell receptor beta chains came from one sample sequenced in a study of identical twins (dated by TCRdb to the mid-2010s). The library was prepared using 5' RACE. The sequencing machine was an Illumina HiSeq 2000. TCRdb reanalyzed the raw reads on its own, using fastp at Q25 for trimming and MiXCR for clone calling, and kept in-frame beta chains. Here each entry gathers all rows of one CDR3 protein and keeps the most common genes and DNA. The sample table lists 1.5 million or so distinct CDR3 sequences, under 35% of them with a count of one. The ten largest clones take up 0.27% of the sample. The specimen was cord blood. The receptors were gathered from a newborn girl in good health.

The genes are TRBV20-1 and TRBJ2-5; possibly TRBD2 for D (6 bases). The end of the DNA is better explained by TRBJ2-7, so the J call may be wrong. Germline CDR1 is DFQATT and CDR2 is SNEGSKA (reference sequence). The CDR3 extends over 13 amino acids. CDR3 coding DNA: TGCAGTGCTAGTGGGGGGATCTCCTACGAGCAGTACTTC. This gives the protein CSASGGISYEQYF.

Comment on this clonotype: The junction departs from germline at one end; a sequencing error may be responsible. The chain joins TRBV28 to TRBJ2-1; D might be TRBD1 or TRBD2, each matching 5 bases. The germline V gene has CDR1 MDHEN and CDR2 SYDVKM. The length of the CDR3 is 13 residues. The CDR3 here is CANSFGGMNEQFF. As DNA, the CDR3 is TGTGCCAACAGTTTTGGGGGAATGAATGAGCAGTTCTTC.

A few counts support this clonotype. The chain couples TRBV28 to TRBJ2-1, with TRBD2 matching 12 bases. The CDR3 extends over 15 amino acids. The V segment lost 6 bases and the J segment 8 bases; nucleotides outside the gene matches: 8. Germline-derived CDR1 and CDR2 are MDHEN and SYDVKM. CDR3 amino acids: CASSPRLAGVYEQFF. The CDR3 DNA follows: TGTGCCAGCAGCCCCCGACTAGCGGGAGTGTATGAGCAGTTCTTC.

J is TRBJ1-4 and V is TRBV5-1, with TRBD1 as a possible D gene (6 bases). Trimming removed 4 bases at V and 5 bases at J, with 18 bases between. The CDR3 sequence is 16 residues long. The germline CDR1 and CDR2 sequences are SGHRS and YFSETQ. The CDR3 spells CASSLQPGQGNEKLFF. The CDR3 DNA reads TGCGCCAGCAGCCTCCAACCGGGACAAGGAAATGAAAAACTGTTTTTT.

The table lists this clonotype with a few counts. The chain recombines TRBV29-1 with TRBJ1-2; D is undetermined. The CDR3 is 16 residues long. The ends were cut back, 1 base at V and 3 bases at J, with 18 bases in the middle. The germline V gene encodes CDR1 SQVTM and CDR2 ANQGSEA. CDR3 sequence reads: CSVEAHPEGGDYGYTF. CDR3 bases: TGCAGCGTTGAAGCCCACCCCGAAGGCGGGGACTATGGCTACACCTTC.

This clonotype was counted ten times or more. The chain carries TRBV2 and TRBJ2-1; the D gene could be TRBD1 or TRBD2 (5 bases each). The CDR3 length is 12 residues. Germline assignment: CDR1 SNHLY and CDR2 FYNNEI. Trimming stripped 6 bases from V and 5 bases from J, with 8 bases between. CDR3 in amino acids: CASRGPHNEQFF. DNA of the CDR3: TGTGCCAGCAGGGGACCCCACAATGAGCAGTTCTTC.

There are a few counts of this clonotype. This chain links TRBV9 with TRBJ2-2; D is perhaps TRBD1 or TRBD2 (5 bases each). V was trimmed by 0 bases and J by 6 bases, leaving 9 bases between them. Germline V CDR1 and CDR2: SGDLS, YYNGEE. The length of the CDR3 is 14 residues. The CDR3 loop reads CASSVDVGPGELFF. The DNA for the CDR3 is TGTGCCAGCAGCGTAGATGTGGGACCCGGGGAGCTGTTTTTT.

J is TRBJ2-5 and V is TRBV6-6; D might be TRBD2 (6 bases). The V gene lost 6 bases and the J gene lost 4 bases, with 15 bases spanning the gap. Germline assignment: CDR1 MNHNY and CDR2 SVGAGI (reference sequence). The CDR3 consists of 14 residues. The CDR3 region has the DNA TGTGCCAGCAGCTTCGACTTCGGGGGAGAGACCCAGTACTTC. It is translated as CASSFDFGGETQYF.

The V gene is TRBV27, the J gene TRBJ2-7; TRBD2 matches at 13 bases. This CDR3 has 18 amino acids. J was trimmed by 4 bases and V by 0 bases; bases with no gene match: 9. Germline-derived CDR1 and CDR2 are MNHEY and SMNVEV (reference sequence). The CDR3 is CASSLSFAGLAGVYEQYF. CDR3 bases: TGTGCCAGCAGTTTATCGTTTGCCGGACTAGCGGGAGTGTACGAGCAGTACTTC.

For the CDR3, the DNA is TGCAGTGCTCTGGGACCGAGCACAGATACGCAGTATTTT. This translates into CSALGPSTDTQYF. This chain connects TRBV20-1 to TRBJ2-3, with D possibly being TRBD1 or TRBD2 (5 bases each). Trimming stripped 5 bases from V and 0 bases from J, with 9 bases between. Germline lookup yields CDR1 DFQATT and CDR2 SNEGSKA (reference sequence). The CDR3 extends over 13 amino acids.

This clonotype has more than one count but fewer than ten. This chain joins TRBV27 and TRBJ1-4, with TRBD1 as a possible D gene (6 bases). From germline, CDR1 is MNHEY and CDR2 SMNVEV (reference sequence). CDR3 size: 17 residues. Trimming removed 4 bases at V and 3 bases at J, with 18 bases between. The CDR3 loop reads CASSSYPSGVPNEKLFF. In DNA, the CDR3 is TGTGCCAGCAGTTCCTACCCCTCAGGGGTTCCTAATGAAAAACTGTTTTTT.

A note on this clonotype: One junction end disagrees with the germline gene, perhaps due to a read error. This chain links TRBV12-3 or TRBV12-4 with TRBJ2-3; D is possibly TRBD2 (7 bases). The length of the CDR3 is 15 residues. CDR3 in DNA: TGTGCCGGCAGTCTGAGGACTAGGGGGACAGATACGCAGTATTTT. Amino acids: CAGSLRTRGTDTQYF.

For the CDR3, the DNA is TGTGCCAGCAGGCGGACTAGCGGTTTCTCCTACAATGAGCAGTTCTTC. Translating it yields CASRRTSGFSYNEQFF. This rearrangement joins TRBV13 to TRBJ2-1, with 10 bases lining up with TRBD2. Germline V lookup: CDR1 PRHDT, CDR2 FYEKMQ (reference sequence). Trimming cost V 6 bases and J 0 bases; bases outside gene matches: 5. The CDR3 is 16 residues long.

Concerning this clonotype itself: An end of the junction differs from the germline gene, which may be a read error. The gene calls are TRBV7-7 and TRBJ2-5; 7 positions match TRBD2. This CDR3 has 15 amino acids. Germline CDR1 and CDR2: SSHAT and FNYEAQ (reference sequence). The CDR3 DNA is TGTGCTAGCAGCACCTCACTAGCGTGGGGGGAGACCCAGTACTTC. Its protein product is CASSTSLAWGETQYF.

The rearrangement joins TRBV12-5 to TRBJ2-3; unclear D gene. Germline values: CDR1 LGHNT, CDR2 FRNRAP. V dropped 1 base and J dropped 3 bases, with 8 bases sitting between them. The CDR3 consists of 14 residues. The CDR3 bases are TGTGCTAGTGGTTTGGAACCTAGGACAGATACGCAGTATTTT. The encoded protein is CASGLEPRTDTQYF. Based on the CDR3 plus reference TRBV12-5 and TRBJ2-3, the full variable domain is DARVTQTPRHKVTEMGQEVTMRCQPILGHNTVFWYRQTMMQGLELLAYFRNRAPLDDSGMPKDRFSAEMPDATLATLKIQPSEPRDSAVYFCASGLEPRTDTQYFGPGTRLTVL.

The chain combines TRBV20-1 with TRBJ2-5; no firm D call. The CDR3 is 14 residues long. Per the germline V gene, CDR1 is DFQATT and CDR2 is SNEGSKA (reference sequence). V shed 1 base and J shed 2 bases, with 11 bases lying between them. The CDR3 loop is CSARGRQEQETQYF. The CDR3 nucleotides are TGCAGTGCTAGAGGGCGGCAGGAACAAGAGACCCAGTACTTC.

J is TRBJ2-4 and V is TRBV20-1; 14 bases fit TRBD2. With V trimmed by 3 bases and J by 12 bases, 13 bases remained unmatched. The CDR3 is 16 residues long. Germline CDR1 and CDR2: DFQATT and SNEGSKA (reference sequence). Here the CDR3 DNA reads TGCAGTGCTAGCGATTTAGGGACTAGCGGGAGTTGGGATCAGTACTTC. Its translation: CSASDLGTSGSWDQYF.

The chain links TRBV10-3 to TRBJ1-1, with 12 bases matching TRBD1. V was clipped by 3 bases and J by 1 base; unmatched bases: 3. Germline CDR1 and CDR2: ENHRY and SYGVKD. The CDR3 totals 16 residues. The CDR3 nucleotides are TGTGCCATCAGTGACCGGGACAGGGGGCCGAACACTGAAGCTTTCTTT. Translation gives CAISDRDRGPNTEAFF.

This clonotype was counted a few times. V usage is TRBV7-2 and J usage is TRBJ2-1; a weak D match, TRBD2 (5 bases). This CDR3 region has 20 residues. Trimming shortened V by 4 bases and J by 4 bases, and 29 bases separated the two germline ends. From germline, CDR1 is SGHTA and CDR2 FQGNSA. CDR3 nucleotides: TGTGCCAGCAGCTACCGATCCACCCGCACAAGGAGGAAAACATACAATGAGCAGTTCTTC. This codes for CASSYRSTRTRRKTYNEQFF.

This chain uses TRBV29-1 with TRBJ2-3, with 7 bases lining up with TRBD2. CDR3 length: 14 amino acids. The V segment lost 1 base and the J segment 6 bases; nucleotides outside the gene matches: 7. Germline loops: CDR1 SQVTM, CDR2 ANQGSEA. CDR3 nucleotide sequence: TGCAGCGTTGAAGGATGGAGGGAGGGGGATACGCAGTATTTT. The encoded protein is CSVEGWREGDTQYF.

This clonotype has a handful of counts. The chain is built from TRBV7-9 and TRBJ2-5, with D perhaps matching TRBD1 (7 bases). In germline, CDR1 is SEHNR, CDR2 FQNEAQ (reference sequence). CDR3 length: 14 amino acids. The germline V and J ends were trimmed by 5 bases and 11 bases, with 21 bases remaining between them. The CDR3 DNA follows: TGTGCCAGCAGCACTGACAGGGAGGTGGATGAGCAGTACTTC. Translated: CASSTDREVDEQYF.

This clonotype was observed a handful of times. This rearrangement joins TRBV27 to TRBJ2-7; 7 bases are shared with TRBD2. The CDR3 is 15 residues long. Germline V gives CDR1 MNHEY, CDR2 SMNVEV (reference sequence). V gave up 5 bases and J gave up 0 bases; unmatched junction bases: 7. Written as DNA, the CDR3 is TGTGCCAGCAGTCCGGAGCGGGGCCACTCCTACGAGCAGTACTTC. Translated: CASSPERGHSYEQYF.

This clonotype was counted a single time. Germline and junction disagree at one end, which may indicate a read error. The rearrangement joins TRBV3-1 to TRBJ2-4; perhaps D is TRBD1 or TRBD2 (5 bases each). The assigned J gene may be wrong: the sequence end matches TRBJ2-7 better. Germline loops: CDR1 LGHDT, CDR2 YNNKEL (reference sequence). This CDR3 has 17 amino acids. The CDR3 loop is CASSQELRGSSSCEQYF. The DNA for the CDR3 is TGTGCCAGCAGCCAAGAGTTGAGGGGCTCTAGCTCCTGCGAGCAGTACTTC.

This chain uses TRBV12-3 or TRBV12-4 with TRBJ2-7, with TRBD1 matching over 12 bases. The closer fit of TRBJ2-5 to the DNA end suggests the J call may be wrong. CDR3 length: 15 residues. The CDR3 DNA reads TGTGCCAGCAGTCCCGGGACAGGGGGCCGAGAGACCCAGTACTTC. It is translated as CASSPGTGGRETQYF.

This chain links TRBV10-3 with TRBJ1-1; no reliable D call. The CDR3 loop spans 14 amino acids. The V end lost 10 bases, the J end lost 1 base, and 16 bases lay between the germline ends. Per the germline V gene, CDR1 is ENHRY and CDR2 is SYGVKD. The DNA of the CDR3 is TGTGCCAGCTCCTCTCGAGGCGAGAACACTGAAGCTTTCTTT. Translating it yields CASSSRGENTEAFF.

As to this clonotype: This may arise from a read error, as a much more abundant clone is one base away. Written as DNA, the CDR3 is TGCAGCGTTCGGACAGGGCGAGAGACCCGGTACTTC. This translates into CSVRTGRETRYF. This chain uses TRBV29-1 with TRBJ2-1; TRBD1 agrees at 8 bases. The CDR3 totals 12 residues. CDR1 is SQVTM and CDR2 is ANQGSEA in the germline V gene.

The J gene is TRBJ1-5, the V gene TRBV18, with unresolved D. Germline assignment: CDR1 KGHSH and CDR2 LQKENI. V dropped 5 bases and J dropped 2 bases, with 13 bases sitting between them. This CDR3 spans 15 amino acids. This CDR3 reads CASSDLDGRNQPQHF. As DNA, the CDR3 is TGTGCCAGCTCAGACCTCGACGGACGCAATCAGCCCCAGCATTTT.